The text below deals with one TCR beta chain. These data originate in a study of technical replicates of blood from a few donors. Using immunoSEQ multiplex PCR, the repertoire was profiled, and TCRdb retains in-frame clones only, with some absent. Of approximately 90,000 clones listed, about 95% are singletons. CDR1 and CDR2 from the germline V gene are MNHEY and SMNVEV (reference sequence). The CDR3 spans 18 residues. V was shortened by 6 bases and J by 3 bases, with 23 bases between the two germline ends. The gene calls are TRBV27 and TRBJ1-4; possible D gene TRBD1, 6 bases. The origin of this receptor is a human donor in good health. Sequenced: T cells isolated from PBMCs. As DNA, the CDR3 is TGTGCCAGCAGCCGGTTCGCCGTAGGGGGATCGGCTAATGAAAAACTGTTTTTT. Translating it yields CASSRFAVGGSANEKLFF. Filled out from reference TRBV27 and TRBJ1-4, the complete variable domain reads EAQVTQNPRYLITVTGKKLTVTCSQNMNHEYMSWYRQDPGLGLRQIYYSMNVEVTDKGDVPEGYKVSRKEKRNFPLILESPSPNQTSLYFCASSRFAVGGSANEKLFFGSGTQLSVL.